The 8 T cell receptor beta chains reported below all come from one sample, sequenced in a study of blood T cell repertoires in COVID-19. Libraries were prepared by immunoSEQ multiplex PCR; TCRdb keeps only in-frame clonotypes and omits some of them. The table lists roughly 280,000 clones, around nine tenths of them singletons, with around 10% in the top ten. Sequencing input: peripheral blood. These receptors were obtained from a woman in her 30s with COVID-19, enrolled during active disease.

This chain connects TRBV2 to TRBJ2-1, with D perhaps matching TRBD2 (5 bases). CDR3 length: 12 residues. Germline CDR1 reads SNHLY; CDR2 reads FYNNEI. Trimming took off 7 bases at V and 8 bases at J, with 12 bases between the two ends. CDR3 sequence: CASTAGWDEQFF. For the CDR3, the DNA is TGTGCCAGCACCGCGGGCTGGGATGAGCAGTTCTTC.

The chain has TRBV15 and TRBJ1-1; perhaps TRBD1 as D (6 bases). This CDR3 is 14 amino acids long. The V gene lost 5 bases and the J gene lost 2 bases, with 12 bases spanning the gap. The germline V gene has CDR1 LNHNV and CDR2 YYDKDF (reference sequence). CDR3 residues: CATSPRGSNTEAFF. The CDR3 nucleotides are TGTGCCACCAGCCCTAGGGGGAGCAACACTGAAGCTTTCTTT.

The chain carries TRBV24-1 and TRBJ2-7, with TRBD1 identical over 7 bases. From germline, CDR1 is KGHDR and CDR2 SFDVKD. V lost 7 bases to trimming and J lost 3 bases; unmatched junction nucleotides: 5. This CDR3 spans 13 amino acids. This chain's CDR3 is CATRKGAGYEQYF. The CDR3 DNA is TGTGCCACCAGGAAGGGGGCTGGCTACGAGCAGTACTTC.

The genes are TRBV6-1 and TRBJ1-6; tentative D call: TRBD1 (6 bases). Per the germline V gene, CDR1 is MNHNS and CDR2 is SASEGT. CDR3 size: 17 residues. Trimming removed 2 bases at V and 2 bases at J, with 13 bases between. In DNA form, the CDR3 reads TGTGCCAGCAGTGAATTGGGGGCCCTAGCCTATAATTCACCCCTCCACTTT. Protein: CASSELGALAYNSPLHF.

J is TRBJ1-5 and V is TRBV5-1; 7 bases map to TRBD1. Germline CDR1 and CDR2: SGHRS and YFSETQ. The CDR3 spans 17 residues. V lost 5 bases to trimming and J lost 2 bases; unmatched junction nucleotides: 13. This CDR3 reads CASSRSDREKGNQPQHF. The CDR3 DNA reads TGCGCCAGCAGTCGAAGCGACAGGGAGAAGGGCAATCAGCCCCAGCATTTT.

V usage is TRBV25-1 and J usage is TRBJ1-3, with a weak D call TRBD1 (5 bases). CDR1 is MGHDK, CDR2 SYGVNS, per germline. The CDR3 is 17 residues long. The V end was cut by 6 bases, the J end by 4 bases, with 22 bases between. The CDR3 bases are TGTGCCAGCAGGTCCGGAAGGGCGGGGGTGCGAGGAAACACCATATATTTT. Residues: CASRSGRAGVRGNTIYF.

The CDR3 protein is CASSRTAPGELFF. DNA of the CDR3: TGTGCCAGCAGTAGGACAGCTCCCGGGGAGCTGTTTTTT. The genes are TRBV6-6 and TRBJ2-2; possible D gene TRBD1, 6 bases. Germline values: CDR1 MNHNY, CDR2 SVGAGI (reference sequence). CDR3 length: 13 amino acids. Deletions cut 5 bases from V and 6 bases from J, with 10 bases between.

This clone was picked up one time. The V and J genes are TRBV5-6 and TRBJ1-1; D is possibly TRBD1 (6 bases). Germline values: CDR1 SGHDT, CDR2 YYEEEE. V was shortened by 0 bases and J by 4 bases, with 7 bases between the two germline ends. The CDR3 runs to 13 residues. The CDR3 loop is CASSLDRATEAFF. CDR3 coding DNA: TGTGCCAGCAGCTTGGACAGGGCCACTGAAGCTTTCTTT.